The clone carrying this T cell receptor beta chain came up a few times. The antigen is undetermined. Trimming removed 4 bases from V and 7 bases from J, with 18 bases in between. CDR1 is SGHRS, CDR2 YFSETQ, per germline. CDR3 size: 15 residues. These data belong to a study of cytomegalovirus exposure and HLA in healthy donors. Study in general: Clustering assigned about 79% of the roughly 400 genotyped donors to the Caucasian-associated ancestry cluster. General study findings and limits: Prior analysis indicated that the majority of TCR beta V segments exhibited productivity approximately 87% or approximately 30% of the time.

Primers for the PCR totalled 60 Vbeta and 13 Jbeta. The table came from immunoSEQ multiplex PCR; TCRdb's copy has only in-frame clones and leaves some out. There are about 140,000 clones in the sample; approximately 71% occur only once, and 3.3% lies in the top ten. The sequencing sample was made of PBMCs. The rearrangement links TRBV5-1 to TRBJ1-5; a possible D gene is TRBD1 (6 bases). This TCR came from a man aged 40-55 years in good health and CMV-seronegative. CDR3 nucleotide sequence: TGCGCCAGCAGCGCGGAGGACAGTGTGAGCCAGCCCCAGCATTTT. Protein product: CASSAEDSVSQPQHF.